The 3 T cell receptor beta chains presented below share a single source sample, sequenced in a study of shared clonotypes between healthy human individuals (TCRdb year 2020). Libraries were built with the immunoSEQ multiplex PCR assay. The source is immuneACCESS, and TCRdb retained only in-frame sequences with V and J called. Part of the clones is not carried over; for the studies checked, unresolved V genes explain less than half of this, and the remainder is unexplained. The sample table lists about 490,000 clones, 60% to 85% of them with a count of one. The ten largest clones capture around 13% of the sample. Sequencing was performed on PBMCs. Receptor source: a woman in her thirties or forties in good health. Some clones in this sample may be carry-over from other donors' samples.

This sequence joins TRBV11-2 and TRBJ2-1; 13 bases match TRBD2. There are 20 residues in the CDR3. Germline V CDR1 and CDR2: SGHAT, FQNNGV. V lost 0 bases and J lost 4; bases outside the gene matches: 12. The CDR3 coding sequence is TGTGCCAGCAGCTTAGAGGGGCCGGGACTAGCGGGACGTCGGTACAATGAGCAGTTCTTC. Translation gives CASSLEGPGLAGRRYNEQFF.

The V call is TRBV4-2, the J call TRBJ2-5; D remains unclear. Trimming took 1 base from V and 1 from J, leaving 10 bases between them. Germline V gene sequence: CDR1 LGHNA, CDR2 YNFKEQ. The CDR3 has 15 residues. The CDR3 is CASSQGASVQETQYF. The CDR3 DNA sequence: TGTGCCAGCAGCCAAGGGGCGTCAGTCCAAGAGACCCAGTACTTC.

The gene calls are TRBV6-4 and TRBJ1-5; D gene unclear. CDR1 and CDR2 (germline): MRHNA, SNTAGT. The CDR3 is 13 amino acids. The V and J ends lost 1 base and 7 bases respectively, with 8 bases between them. CDR3 protein: CASSDFPEQPQHF. CDR3 nucleotides: TGTGCCAGCAGTGACTTTCCAGAACAGCCCCAGCATTTT.